Following are 17 T cell receptor beta chains from one sample sequenced in a study of vaccination and CD4 T cells after COVID-19. The assay that was used to sequence DNA from cultured CD4+ T cells was the Oncomine TCR Beta short-read assay. TCRdb reprocessed the PCR reads via MiXCR and lists one record per CDR3 protein. The sample records about 12,000 distinct CDR3 sequences, about half being singletons. Treatment reported: roughly nine-day PBMC culture with coronavirus spike peptide pools or control peptides (ViraFEST assay). Their antigen targets remain unknown. What was sequenced was CD4+ T cells from blood, cultured in vitro. Source of these receptors: a human donor who had recovered from COVID-19.

The table lists this clonotype with a few counts. The chain employs TRBV28 and TRBJ1-2; D remains ambiguous. The CDR3 length is 14 residues. V lost 6 bases and J lost 4, with 15 bases in between. Germline CDR1 is MDHEN and CDR2 is SYDVKM. The CDR3 reads CASSSSPGLYGYTF. In DNA form, the CDR3 reads TGTGCCAGCAGCTCCTCCCCAGGTCTCTATGGCTACACCTTC.

In its sample, this clonotype was seen once. The chain employs TRBV5-1 and TRBJ2-1; 8 positions agree with TRBD2. This CDR3 has 16 residues. Germline V CDR1 and CDR2: SGHRS, YFSETQ. With 4 bases clipped from V and 9 bases from J, the junction kept 15 bases outside the gene matches. The CDR3 DNA reads as TGCGCCAGCAGCAGGGGCGCGAGCGGGAGTATGGTTGAGCAGTTCTTC. As protein: CASSRGASGSMVEQFF.

This clonotype was counted only a few times. The chain employs TRBV20-1 and TRBJ1-6; D not certain. This CDR3 is 17 amino acids long. V lost 2 bases to trimming and J lost 4 bases, with 18 bases between them. Germline CDR1 and CDR2: DFQATT and SNEGSKA (reference sequence). The DNA of the CDR3 is TGCAGTGCTAGATCCCAGAAAGTATCTCTTTATAATTCACCCCTCCACTTT. Protein sequence: CSARSQKVSLYNSPLHF.

The V gene is TRBV28, the J gene TRBJ1-1; a weak D match, TRBD1 (5 bases). V gave up 7 bases and J gave up 5 bases, with 20 bases separating them. This CDR3 contains 15 residues. Germline CDR1 MDHEN, CDR2 SYDVKM. This CDR3 reads CASKIGGGAYTEAFF. The DNA of the CDR3 is TGTGCCAGCAAGATTGGGGGAGGGGCCTATACTGAAGCTTTCTTT.

The chain is built from TRBV6-2 or TRBV6-3 and TRBJ1-1; unclear D gene. The germline V gene encodes CDR1 MNHEY and CDR2 SVGEGT. The CDR3 totals 16 residues. Deletions cut 0 bases from V and 1 base from J, with 12 bases between. The CDR3 loop is CASSYSYRTANTEAFF. The CDR3, as DNA: TGTGCCAGCAGTTACTCGTACCGGACGGCGAACACTGAAGCTTTCTTT.

The genes are TRBV6-1 and TRBJ1-2; 8 bases match TRBD1. Looked up from germline, CDR1 is MNHNS and CDR2 is SASEGT. The CDR3 has 12 amino acids. Germline trimming cut 3 bases from V and 8 bases from J; bases unmatched to any gene: 2. CDR3 region: CASSETGEGYTF. Written as DNA, the CDR3 is TGTGCCAGCAGTGAGACAGGGGAAGGCTACACCTTC.

This clonotype occurred a few times. The J gene is TRBJ2-3, the V gene TRBV29-1; 16 nucleotides align to TRBD2. The V segment lost 0 bases and the J segment 3 bases; nucleotides outside the gene matches: 3. The CDR3 length is 17 residues. Germline V gene sequence: CDR1 SQVTM, CDR2 ANQGSEA. The CDR3 nucleotides are TGCAGCGTTGAAGAACCGGGACTAGCGGGAGGGACAGATACGCAGTATTTT. Amino acid sequence: CSVEEPGLAGGTDTQYF.

Only a few counts were recorded for this clonotype. CDR3 sequence: CSAYQKYEQYF. As DNA, the CDR3 is TGCAGTGCCTATCAAAAATACGAGCAGTACTTC. The chain joins TRBV20-1 to TRBJ2-7; no clear D gene. Germline CDR1 is DFQATT and CDR2 is SNEGSKA (reference sequence). The V end lost 6 bases, the J end lost 4 bases, and 10 bases lay between the germline ends. CDR3 length: 11 amino acids.

The CDR3 bases are TGTGCCAGCAGCCCGACAGGGGGGAGGGAAAAACTGTTTTTT. Amino acid sequence: CASSPTGGREKLFF. This chain uses TRBV6-1 with TRBJ1-4, with 9 positions matching TRBD1. V shed 6 bases, J shed 8 bases, and the junction held 7 bases outside the gene matches. CDR1 is MNHNS and CDR2 is SASEGT in the germline V gene. CDR3 length: 14 residues.

The V gene is TRBV7-2, the J gene TRBJ2-1; 8 bases fit TRBD2. V shed 1 base and J 6 bases; nucleotides not matched to a gene: 5. The CDR3 totals 15 residues. Germline V gene lookup returns CDR1 SGHTA and CDR2 FQGNSA. Here the CDR3 DNA reads TGTGCCAGCAGCTTAGGGGGACTAGTAGTCAATGAGCAGTTCTTC. Protein: CASSLGGLVVNEQFF.

The chain combines TRBV7-9 with TRBJ1-1, with D unclear. The length of the CDR3 is 13 residues. The V gene lost 9 bases and the J gene lost 0 bases, with 11 bases spanning the gap. Per the germline V gene, CDR1 is SEHNR and CDR2 is FQNEAQ (reference sequence). The CDR3: CASSRIMNTEAFF. The CDR3 nucleotides read TGTGCCAGTTCAAGGATAATGAACACTGAAGCTTTCTTT. The whole variable domain, filled in from reference TRBV7-9 and TRBJ1-1, reads DTGVSQNPRHKITKRGQNVTFRCDPISEHNRLYWYRQTLGQGPEFLTYFQNEAQLEKSRLLSDRFSAERPKGSFSTLEIQRTEQGDSAMYLCASSRIMNTEAFFGQGTRLTVV.

The chain carries TRBV10-3 and TRBJ2-3; TRBD2 might be the D (6 bases). Trimming stripped 3 bases from V and 7 bases from J, with 17 bases between. CDR1 and CDR2 from the germline V gene are ENHRY and SYGVKD. This CDR3 is 15 amino acids long. As DNA, the CDR3 is TGTGCCATCAGTGAAGGGGCGGCCGGGAGTTATACGCAGTATTTT. Its protein is CAISEGAAGSYTQYF.

V usage is TRBV2 and J usage is TRBJ1-1; a weak D match, TRBD1 (5 bases). CDR1 is SNHLY, CDR2 FYNNEI, per germline. There are 12 residues in the CDR3. V was clipped by 9 bases and J by 1 base, with 9 bases between them. CDR3 DNA: TGTGCCAGGGGACGGACGAACACTGAAGCTTTCTTT. Amino acid sequence: CARGRTNTEAFF.

This chain links TRBV15 with TRBJ1-5; D ambiguous. CDR3 size: 16 residues. V was cut by 3 bases and J by 4 bases, with 16 bases left in between. In germline, CDR1 is LNHNV, CDR2 YYDKDF (reference sequence). The CDR3 DNA reads TGTGCCACCAGCAGGGGATGGCCAGGATTGAATCAGCCCCAGCATTTT. This encodes CATSRGWPGLNQPQHF.

The chain's CDR3 is CASSLAQETQYF. The CDR3, as DNA: TGTGCCAGCAGCTTAGCCCAAGAGACCCAGTACTTC. The chain links TRBV7-2 to TRBJ2-5, with D unresolved. The CDR3 has 12 residues. Between the trimmed V and J ends, which lost 0 bases and 1 base, there was a span of 0 bases. CDR1 and CDR2 (germline): SGHTA, FQGNSA. Together with reference TRBV7-2 and TRBJ2-5, the CDR3 gives the full variable domain: GAGVSQSPSNKVTEKGKDVELRCDPISGHTALYWYRQSLGQGLEFLIYFQGNSAPDKSGLPSDRFSAERTGGSVSTLTIQRTQQEDSAVYLCASSLAQETQYFGPGTRLLVL.

This clonotype was observed a single time. This sequence joins TRBV28 and TRBJ1-1; D is unclear. The CDR3 has 16 amino acids. Germline V gives CDR1 MDHEN, CDR2 SYDVKM. Trimming took off 6 bases at V and 2 bases at J, with 19 bases between the two ends. In DNA form, the CDR3 reads TGTGCCAGCAGAGTTGGGGAAGGGCTTGGTAACACTGAAGCTTTCTTT. Its protein product is CASRVGEGLGNTEAFF.

The chain carries TRBV19 and TRBJ2-7; the match to TRBD1 covers 9 bases. Germline lookup yields CDR1 LNHDA and CDR2 SQIVND (reference sequence). Losses at the gene ends were 6 bases for V and 1 base for J; bases not matched to a gene: 7. The CDR3 runs to 15 residues. The CDR3 sequence: CASSYSGTGSYEQYF. The DNA for the CDR3 is TGTGCCAGTAGCTACTCCGGGACAGGGTCCTACGAGCAGTACTTC.